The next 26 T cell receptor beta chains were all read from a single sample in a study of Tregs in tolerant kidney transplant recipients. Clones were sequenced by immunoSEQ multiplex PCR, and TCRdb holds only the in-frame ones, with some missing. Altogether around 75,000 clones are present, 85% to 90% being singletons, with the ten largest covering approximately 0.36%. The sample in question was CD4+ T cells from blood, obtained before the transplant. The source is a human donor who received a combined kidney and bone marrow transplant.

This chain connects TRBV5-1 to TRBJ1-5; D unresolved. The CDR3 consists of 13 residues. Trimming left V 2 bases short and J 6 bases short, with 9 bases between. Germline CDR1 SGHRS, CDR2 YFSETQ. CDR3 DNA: TGCGCCAGCAGCTTCTATGAGGGTCAGCCCCAGCATTTT. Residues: CASSFYEGQPQHF.

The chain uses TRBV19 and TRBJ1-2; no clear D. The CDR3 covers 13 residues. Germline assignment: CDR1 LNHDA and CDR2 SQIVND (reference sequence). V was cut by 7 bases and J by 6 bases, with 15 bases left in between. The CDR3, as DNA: TGTGCCAGTAAATTAGTTCGGGGAAATGGCTACACCTTC. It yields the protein CASKLVRGNGYTF.

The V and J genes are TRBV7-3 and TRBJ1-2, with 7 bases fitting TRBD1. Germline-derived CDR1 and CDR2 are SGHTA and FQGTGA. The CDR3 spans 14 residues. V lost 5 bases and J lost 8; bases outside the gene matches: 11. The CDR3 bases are TGTGCCAGCAGCCGCACAGGGGTTGACTTCGGCTACACCTTC. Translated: CASSRTGVDFGYTF.

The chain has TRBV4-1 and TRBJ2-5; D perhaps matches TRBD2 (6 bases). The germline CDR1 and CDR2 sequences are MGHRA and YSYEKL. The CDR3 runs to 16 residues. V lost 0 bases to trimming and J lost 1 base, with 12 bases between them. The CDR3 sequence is CASSQDRRATQETQYF. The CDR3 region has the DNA TGCGCCAGCAGCCAAGATCGGAGGGCGACCCAAGAGACCCAGTACTTC.

The CDR3: CATSRAGNENTIYF. Here the CDR3 DNA reads TGTGCCACCAGCAGAGCAGGGAACGAAAACACCATATATTTT. J is TRBJ1-3 and V is TRBV15; D may be TRBD1 (5 bases). From germline, CDR1 is LNHNV and CDR2 YYDKDF (reference sequence). Deletions cut 1 base from V and 6 bases from J, with 10 bases between. The CDR3 runs 14 residues.

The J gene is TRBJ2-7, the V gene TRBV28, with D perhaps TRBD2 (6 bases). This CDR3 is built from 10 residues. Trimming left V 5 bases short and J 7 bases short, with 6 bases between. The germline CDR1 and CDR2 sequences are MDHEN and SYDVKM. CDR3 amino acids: CASSAGEQYF. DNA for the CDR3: TGTGCCAGCAGTGCGGGGGAGCAGTACTTC.

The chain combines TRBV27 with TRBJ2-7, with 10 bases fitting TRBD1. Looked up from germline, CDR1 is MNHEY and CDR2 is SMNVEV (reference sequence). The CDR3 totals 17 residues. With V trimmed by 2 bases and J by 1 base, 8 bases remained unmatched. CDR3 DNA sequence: TGTGCCAGCAGTTTAGTGGGCAGGACAGGGGGTTCCTACGAGCAGTACTTC. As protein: CASSLVGRTGGSYEQYF.

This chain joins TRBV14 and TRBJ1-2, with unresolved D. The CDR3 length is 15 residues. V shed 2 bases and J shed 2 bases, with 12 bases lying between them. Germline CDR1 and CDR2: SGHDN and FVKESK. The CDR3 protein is CASSQRGLLNYGYTF. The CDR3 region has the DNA TGTGCCAGCAGCCAACGTGGACTCTTGAACTATGGCTACACCTTC.

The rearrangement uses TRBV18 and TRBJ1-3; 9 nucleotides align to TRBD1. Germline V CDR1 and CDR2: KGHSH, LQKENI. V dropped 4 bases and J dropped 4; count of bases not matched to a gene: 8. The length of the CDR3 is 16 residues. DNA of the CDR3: TGTGCCAGCTCACGGCCGGGACAGGGTTCGGGAAACACCATATATTTT. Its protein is CASSRPGQGSGNTIYF.

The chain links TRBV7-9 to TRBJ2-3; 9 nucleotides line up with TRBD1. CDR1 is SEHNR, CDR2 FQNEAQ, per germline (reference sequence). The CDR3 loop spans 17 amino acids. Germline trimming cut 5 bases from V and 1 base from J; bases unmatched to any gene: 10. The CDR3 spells CASSHITGQGGTDTQYF. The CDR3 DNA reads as TGTGCCAGCAGCCATATAACGGGACAGGGAGGCACAGATACGCAGTATTTT.

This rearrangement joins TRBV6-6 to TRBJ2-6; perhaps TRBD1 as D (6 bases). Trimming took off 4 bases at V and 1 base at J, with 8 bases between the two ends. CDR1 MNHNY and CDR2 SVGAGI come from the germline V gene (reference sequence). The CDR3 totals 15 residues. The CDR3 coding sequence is TGTGCCAGCAGTTCACAGGGATCTGGGGCCAACGTCCTGACTTTC. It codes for CASSSQGSGANVLTF.

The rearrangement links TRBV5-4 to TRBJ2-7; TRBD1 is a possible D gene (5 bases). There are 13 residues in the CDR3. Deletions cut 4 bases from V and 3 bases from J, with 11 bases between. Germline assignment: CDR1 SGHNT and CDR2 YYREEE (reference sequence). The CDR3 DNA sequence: TGTGCCAGCAGCCGACAGAGCAACTACGAGCAGTACTTC. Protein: CASSRQSNYEQYF.

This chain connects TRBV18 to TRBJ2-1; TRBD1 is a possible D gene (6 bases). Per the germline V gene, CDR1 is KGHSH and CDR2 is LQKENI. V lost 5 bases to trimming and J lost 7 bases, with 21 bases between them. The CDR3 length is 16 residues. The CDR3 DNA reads TGTGCCAGCTCAGAACTTTCTTCCGGGGACACGAATGAGCAGTTCTTC. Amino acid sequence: CASSELSSGDTNEQFF. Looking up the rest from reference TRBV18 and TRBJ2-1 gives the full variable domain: NAGVMQNPRHLVRRRGQEARLRCSPMKGHSHVYWYRQLPEEGLKFMVYLQKENIIDESGMPKERFSAEFPKEGPSILRIQQVVRGDSAAYFCASSELSSGDTNEQFFGPGTRLTVL.

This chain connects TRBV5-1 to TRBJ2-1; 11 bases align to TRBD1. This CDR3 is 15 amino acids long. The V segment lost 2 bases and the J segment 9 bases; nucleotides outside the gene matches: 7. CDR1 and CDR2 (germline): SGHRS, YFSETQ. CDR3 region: CASSLPGTGGREQFF. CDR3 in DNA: TGCGCCAGCAGCTTACCCGGGACAGGGGGACGTGAGCAGTTCTTC.

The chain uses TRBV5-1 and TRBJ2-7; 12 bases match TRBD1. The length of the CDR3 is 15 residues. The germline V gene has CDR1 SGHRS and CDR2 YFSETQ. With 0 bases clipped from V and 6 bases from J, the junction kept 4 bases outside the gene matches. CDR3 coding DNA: TGCGCCAGCAGCTTGGAGGGACAGGGGGCACTCGAGCAGTACTTC. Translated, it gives CASSLEGQGALEQYF.

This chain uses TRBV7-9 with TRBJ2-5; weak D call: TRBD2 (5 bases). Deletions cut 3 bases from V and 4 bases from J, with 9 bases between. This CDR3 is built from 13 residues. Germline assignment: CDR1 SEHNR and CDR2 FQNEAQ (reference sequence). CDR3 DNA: TGTGCCAGCAGCTTCTTCGGAGGAGAGACCCAGTACTTC. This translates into CASSFFGGETQYF.

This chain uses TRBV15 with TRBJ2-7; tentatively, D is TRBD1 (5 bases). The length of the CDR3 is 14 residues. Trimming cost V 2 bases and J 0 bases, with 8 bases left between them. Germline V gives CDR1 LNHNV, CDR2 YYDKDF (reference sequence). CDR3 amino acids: CATSRTGSSYEQYF. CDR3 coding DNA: TGTGCCACCAGCAGAACAGGCAGCTCCTACGAGCAGTACTTC.

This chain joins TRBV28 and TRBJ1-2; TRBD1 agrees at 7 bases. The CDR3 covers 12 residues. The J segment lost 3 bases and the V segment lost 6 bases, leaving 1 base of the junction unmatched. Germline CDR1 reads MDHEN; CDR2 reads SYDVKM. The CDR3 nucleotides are TGTGCCAGCAGGACAGGGTACTATGGCTACACCTTC. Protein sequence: CASRTGYYGYTF.

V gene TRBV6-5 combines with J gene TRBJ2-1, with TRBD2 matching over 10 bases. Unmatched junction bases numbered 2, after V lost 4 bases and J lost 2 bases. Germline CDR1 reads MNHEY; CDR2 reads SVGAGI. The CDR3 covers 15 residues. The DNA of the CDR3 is TGTGCCAGCAGTTCCCTAGCGGGGGCCTACAATGAGCAGTTCTTC. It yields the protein CASSSLAGAYNEQFF.

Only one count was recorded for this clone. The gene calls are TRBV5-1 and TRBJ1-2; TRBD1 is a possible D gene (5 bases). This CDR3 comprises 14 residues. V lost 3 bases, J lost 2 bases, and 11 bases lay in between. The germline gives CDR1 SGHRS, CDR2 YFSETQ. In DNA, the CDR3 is TGCGCCAGCAGCTCTCCTGACAGAAACTATGGCTACACCTTC. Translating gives CASSSPDRNYGYTF.

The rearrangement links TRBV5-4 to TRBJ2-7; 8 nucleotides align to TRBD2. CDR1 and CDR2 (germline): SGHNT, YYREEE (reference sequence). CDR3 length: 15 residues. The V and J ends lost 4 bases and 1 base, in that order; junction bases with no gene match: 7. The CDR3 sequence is CASSRAGTRSYEQYF. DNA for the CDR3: TGTGCCAGCAGCAGAGCCGGGACTAGGTCCTACGAGCAGTACTTC. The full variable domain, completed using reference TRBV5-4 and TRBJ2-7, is ETGVTQSPTHLIKTRGQQVTLRCSSQSGHNTVSWYQQALGQGPQFIFQYYREEENGRGNFPPRFSGLQFPNYSSELNVNALELDDSALYLCASSRAGTRSYEQYFGPGTRLTVT.

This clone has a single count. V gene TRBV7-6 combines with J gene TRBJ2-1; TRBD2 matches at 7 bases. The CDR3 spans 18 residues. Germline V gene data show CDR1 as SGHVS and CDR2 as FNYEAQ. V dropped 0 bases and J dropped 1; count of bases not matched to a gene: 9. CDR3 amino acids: CASSLALGAGVSYNEQFF. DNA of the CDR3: TGTGCCAGCAGCTTAGCCCTCGGGGCGGGAGTATCCTACAATGAGCAGTTCTTC.

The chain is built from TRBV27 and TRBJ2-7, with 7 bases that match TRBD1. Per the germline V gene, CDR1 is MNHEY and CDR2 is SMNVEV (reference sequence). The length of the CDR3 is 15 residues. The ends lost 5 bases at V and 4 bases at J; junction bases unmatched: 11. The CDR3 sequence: CASSTTGTVGYEQYF. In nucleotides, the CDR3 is TGTGCCAGCAGTACCACCGGGACAGTCGGGTACGAGCAGTACTTC.

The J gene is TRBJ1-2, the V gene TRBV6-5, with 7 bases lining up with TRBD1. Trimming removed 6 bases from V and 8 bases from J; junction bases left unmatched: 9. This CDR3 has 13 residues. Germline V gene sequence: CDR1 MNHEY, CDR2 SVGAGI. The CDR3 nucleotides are TGTGCCAGCAGGCGAAGCAGGGGGATCGGCTACACCTTC. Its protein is CASRRSRGIGYTF.

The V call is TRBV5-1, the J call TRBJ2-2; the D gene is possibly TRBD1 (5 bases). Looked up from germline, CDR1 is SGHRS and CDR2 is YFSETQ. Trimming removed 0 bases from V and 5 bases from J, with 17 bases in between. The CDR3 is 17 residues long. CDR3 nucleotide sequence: TGCGCCAGCAGCTTGGCCCCAGGGTCGGCTGGGACCGGGGAGCTGTTTTTT. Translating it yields CASSLAPGSAGTGELFF.

CDR3 coding DNA: TGTGCCAGCTCACCGACCGGGACTAGTCTTAACAATGAGCAGTTCTTC. Translation: CASSPTGTSLNNEQFF. The J gene is TRBJ2-1, the V gene TRBV18; TRBD2 aligns across 8 bases. The germline V gene has CDR1 KGHSH and CDR2 LQKENI. Germline trimming cut 3 bases from V and 5 bases from J; bases unmatched to any gene: 9. The CDR3 is made up of 16 amino acids.